The 19 T cell receptor beta chains below come from one sample, sequenced in a study of shared clonotypes between healthy human individuals. TCRdb's table, derived via immunoSEQ multiplex PCR, lists solely in-frame clones and lacks some. Of more than 2 million clones in the sample, around 95% were seen once. The specimen sequenced was naive CD4+ T cells sorted from blood. Subset reported: CD45RA+ positively selected. The source is a man aged 18 to 29 in good health.

The chain is built from TRBV2 and TRBJ2-4, with 12 bases lining up with TRBD1. The CDR3 spans 15 residues. With V trimmed by 8 bases and J by 9 bases, 11 bases remained unmatched. Germline CDR1 is SNHLY and CDR2 is FYNNEI. The CDR3 coding sequence is TGTGCCAGCTGCACGGGACAGGGGGCGGCGGGCATTCAGTACTTC. It yields the protein CASCTGQGAAGIQYF.

V is TRBV27 and J is TRBJ1-1; a possible D gene is TRBD1 (5 bases). The CDR3 is 15 amino acids. Germline CDR1 is MNHEY and CDR2 is SMNVEV (reference sequence). CDR3 bases: TGTGTTACATCCCGCTGGGGCGGCATGAACACTGAAGCTTTCTTT. Its protein product is CVTSRWGGMNTEAFF.

The chain carries TRBV9 and TRBJ2-3; the match to TRBD1 covers 9 bases. J lost 2 bases, V lost 3 bases, and 4 bases had no gene match. Germline values: CDR1 SGDLS, CDR2 YYNGEE. The CDR3 consists of 15 residues. The CDR3 bases are TGTGCCAGCAGCGCCCGGGACAGGGCCACAGATACGCAGTATTTT. This codes for CASSARDRATDTQYF.

This chain connects TRBV4-3 to TRBJ1-5; tentative D call: TRBD1 (5 bases). Germline V gene data show CDR1 as LGHNA and CDR2 as YSLEER. The V gene lost 0 bases and the J gene lost 6 bases, with 12 bases spanning the gap. The length of the CDR3 is 15 residues. CDR3 residues: CASSQDGSGTQPQHF. CDR3 nucleotide sequence: TGCGCCAGCAGCCAAGATGGGTCTGGGACTCAGCCCCAGCATTTT.

DNA of the CDR3: TGTGCCAGCAGTGGAGTCCTGAGCCCCCTCCACTTT. It yields the protein CASSGVLSPLHF. The V call is TRBV2, the J call TRBJ1-6; D remains unclear. From germline, CDR1 is SNHLY and CDR2 FYNNEI. The CDR3 consists of 12 residues. The germline V and J ends were trimmed by 4 bases and 13 bases, with 11 bases remaining between them.

The chain recombines TRBV28 with TRBJ1-5; 7 nucleotides agree with TRBD1. The CDR3 runs 15 residues. In germline, CDR1 is MDHEN, CDR2 SYDVKM. V lost 5 bases, J lost 6 bases, and 10 bases stayed unmatched. For the CDR3, the DNA is TGTGCCAGCAGTCAATTAGACAGGGATATTCAGCCCCAGCATTTT. This codes for CASSQLDRDIQPQHF.

A note on this clone: Germline and junction disagree at one end, which may indicate a read error. The chain combines TRBV2 with TRBJ2-7; D uncertain. There are 11 residues in the CDR3. Looked up from germline, CDR1 is SNHLY and CDR2 is FYNNEI. CDR3 in amino acids: CASREDYEQYF. The CDR3, as DNA: TGTGCCAGCAGGGAAGACTACGAGCAGTACTTC.

This clone showed up just once. The V gene is TRBV10-3, the J gene TRBJ1-6; no clear D gene. Germline CDR1 reads ENHRY; CDR2 reads SYGVKD. CDR3 length: 16 amino acids. V gave up 0 bases and J gave up 0 bases, with 6 bases separating them. For the CDR3, the DNA is TGTGCCATCAGTGAGTCCAGAAGCTCCTATAATTCACCCCTCCACTTT. This translates into CAISESRSSYNSPLHF.

This rearrangement joins TRBV11-2 to TRBJ1-1; D call uncertain. Germline CDR1 is SGHAT and CDR2 is FQNNGV. V was trimmed by 0 bases and J by 1 base, leaving 9 bases between them. CDR3 size: 15 residues. Written as DNA, the CDR3 is TGTGCCAGCAGCTTAGAGGGGAACCCGAACACTGAAGCTTTCTTT. Amino acid sequence: CASSLEGNPNTEAFF.

The CDR3 coding sequence is TGTGCCAGCAGCGTAGAGGGCCGAGCGGGTTTGAGCTCCTACAATGAGCAGTTCTTC. It translates to CASSVEGRAGLSSYNEQFF. The chain joins TRBV9 to TRBJ2-1; TRBD2 might be the D (6 bases). Trimming shortened V by 0 bases and J by 0 bases, and 19 bases separated the two germline ends. The CDR3 covers 19 residues. Germline loops: CDR1 SGDLS, CDR2 YYNGEE.

The chain recombines TRBV28 with TRBJ2-7, with D unclear. The CDR3 is 15 amino acids. Germline V gene data show CDR1 as MDHEN and CDR2 as SYDVKM. The ends were cut back, 5 bases at V and 3 bases at J, with 17 bases in the middle. DNA of the CDR3: TGTGCCAGCAGTCCCCGTGGGCGAGGCGGCTACGAGCAGTACTTC. This encodes CASSPRGRGGYEQYF.

The chain uses TRBV5-4 and TRBJ1-6; TRBD1 agrees at 7 bases. CDR1 is SGHNT and CDR2 is YYREEE in the germline V gene (reference sequence). The CDR3 runs 14 residues. With V trimmed by 6 bases and J by 7 bases, 7 bases remained unmatched. The CDR3 reads CASNQDRKNSPLHF. DNA for the CDR3: TGTGCCAGCAACCAGGACAGGAAAAATTCACCCCTCCACTTT.

V gene TRBV9 combines with J gene TRBJ2-5, with a weak D call TRBD1 (6 bases). This CDR3 region has 13 residues. V was cut by 3 bases and J by 4 bases, with 10 bases left in between. Germline lookup yields CDR1 SGDLS and CDR2 YYNGEE. The CDR3 region is CASSARGGETQYF. CDR3 bases: TGTGCCAGCAGCGCACGAGGGGGAGAGACCCAGTACTTC.

Concerning this clone: The same CDR3 also results from other DNA sequences found in this sample. This CDR3 is CASSLVSGGSGNTIYF. The CDR3 DNA is TGTGCCAGCAGCTTAGTCTCGGGGGGCTCTGGAAACACCATATATTTT. This chain links TRBV7-2 with TRBJ1-3; D possibly corresponds to TRBD1 (5 bases). Deletions cut 1 base from V and 0 bases from J, with 10 bases between. This CDR3 comprises 16 residues. Looked up from germline, CDR1 is SGHTA and CDR2 is FQGNSA.

V gene TRBV18 combines with J gene TRBJ1-2; D is unresolved. The germline CDR1 and CDR2 sequences are KGHSH and LQKENI. The CDR3 extends over 14 amino acids. V lost 2 bases and J lost 5, with 12 bases in between. CDR3 in amino acids: CASSPDELLYGYTF. The DNA for the CDR3 is TGTGCCAGCTCACCAGACGAGCTGCTTTATGGCTACACCTTC.

The chain is built from TRBV28 and TRBJ1-4, with D tentatively TRBD1 (6 bases). The ends were cut back, 7 bases at V and 3 bases at J, with 12 bases in the middle. Germline CDR1 is MDHEN and CDR2 is SYDVKM. The CDR3 totals 14 residues. The CDR3 protein is CASNYRASNEKLFF. Written as DNA, the CDR3 is TGTGCCAGCAACTACAGGGCGTCTAATGAAAAACTGTTTTTT.

J is TRBJ2-5 and V is TRBV15; D gene uncertain. Germline values: CDR1 LNHNV, CDR2 YYDKDF (reference sequence). V was shortened by 0 bases and J by 2 bases, with 10 bases between the two germline ends. This CDR3 is 15 amino acids long. The CDR3 nucleotides are TGTGCCACCAGCAGAGATTCGGGCTATCAAGAGACCCAGTACTTC. Its protein is CATSRDSGYQETQYF.

This rearrangement joins TRBV5-4 to TRBJ1-6; 9 bases are a match to TRBD1. The V and J ends lost 4 bases and 8 bases, in that order; junction bases with no gene match: 4. This CDR3 region has 14 residues. Germline V gives CDR1 SGHNT, CDR2 YYREEE (reference sequence). The CDR3 nucleotides read TGTGCCAGCAGCCCCTGGACAGGGGATTCACCCCTCCACTTT. Protein product: CASSPWTGDSPLHF.

In its sample, this clone was seen once. The rearrangement uses TRBV7-6 and TRBJ1-2; D not certain. CDR3 length equals 14 residues. Per germline, CDR1 SGHVS and CDR2 FNYEAQ. Trimming took off 4 bases at V and 6 bases at J, with 15 bases between the two ends. The CDR3 coding sequence is TGTGCCAGCAGCTCCCTAAACACGGGGAATGGCTACACCTTC. This gives the protein CASSSLNTGNGYTF.